This T cell receptor (beta chain) was documented in a study of identical twins. Findings of the study overall: The presence of invariant MAIT and iNKT cells could partly confound analyses of zero-insertion sequences. Twins shared beta out-of-frame sequences in excess, but this excess was weaker.

Using its own MiXCR run on the 5' RACE reads, TCRdb lists one record per CDR3 protein. The sample carries 1.5 million to 2 million distinct CDR3 sequences, around 33% recorded once. About this clonotype itself: The antigen remains unidentified.

This CDR3 is 14 amino acids long. The germline V gene encodes CDR1 SGHRS and CDR2 YFSETQ. Trimming left V 4 bases short and J 4 bases short, with 11 bases between. The TCR comes from a newborn girl in good health. This chain links TRBV5-1 with TRBJ1-4; D unclear. Sequenced sample: cord blood. CDR3 protein: CASSVRVGNEKLFF. For the CDR3, the DNA is TGCGCCAGCAGCGTAAGAGTCGGTAATGAAAAACTGTTTTTT.